This T cell receptor beta chain originates from a study of glioma-infiltrating T cells after dendritic cell vaccination. Study-wide background: At biweekly intervals, patients got three intradermal dendritic cell vaccine injections. The study's findings and limits: No direct clonality-survival link was found; a diverse polyclonal response may matter.

No glioblastoma patient carried an isocitrate dehydrogenase mutation. PBMC sampling occurred before vaccination, two weeks after the third dose, and at progression. The CDR3 is 14 residues long. V lost 3 bases to trimming and J lost 4 bases; unmatched junction nucleotides: 7. CDR1 and CDR2 (germline): GTSNPN, SVGIG (reference sequence). Note on this clone: Its target is unknown.

This table comes from immunoSEQ multiplex PCR, and its TCRdb copy is limited to in-frame clones, with some not included. The sample contains 45,000 to 50,000 clones, 85% of which appear only once. The receptor was isolated from a human donor with glioblastoma. The chain links TRBV30 to TRBJ2-7, with TRBD2 matching over 9 bases. Sequences were derived from blood, sampled before dendritic cell vaccination. CDR3 DNA: TGTGCCTGGAGACGTAGCGGGGGAAAGTACGAGCAGTACTTC. This sequence encodes CAWRRSGGKYEQYF.